Sequencing of this TCR beta chain was carried out in a study of OX40 agonist ivuxolimab in advanced cancers. Study context: Prior anti-PD-1, anti-PD-L1 or anti-CTLA-4 therapy was allowed; approximately 40% had some. Findings of the study overall: In the 0.1 to 3.0 mg/kg range, CD4+ and CD8+ blood T cells had expanded clonally by week 6.

Here immunoSEQ multiplex PCR was the method, and the copy in TCRdb shows in-frame clones only, minus some. Counted here are 25,000 to 35,000 clones, around 80% occurring once; the ten biggest clones make up around a quarter. People who had autoimmune disease history or systemic immunosuppression were excluded. Worth noting for this clone: Its antigen is undetermined.

The source of this sequence is an adult with an advanced solid tumor such as melanoma, head and neck, liver or kidney cancer. Sample: CD4+ or CD8+ T cells sorted from blood, taken in a trial of the OX40 agonist ivuxolimab.

CDR3 bases: TGTGCCAGCAGCTTGGAAGGTCAGCCGAACACCGGGGAGCTGTTTTTT. Protein sequence: CASSLEGQPNTGELFF. The J gene is TRBJ2-2, the V gene TRBV5-5; no clear D. Germline CDR1 reads SGHKS; CDR2 reads YYEKEE (reference sequence). The V and J ends lost 0 bases and 0 bases respectively, with 9 bases between them. This CDR3 region has 16 residues.